The rows below give T cell receptor beta chains drawn from one sample of a study of cytomegalovirus exposure and HLA in healthy donors. TCRdb's copy holds only in-frame clones and misses some; the assay was immunoSEQ multiplex PCR. The sample includes about 130,000 clones, 65% to 90% of them seen just once. Sequencing was carried out using PBMCs. All receptors come from a man aged 45-60 years in good health and CMV-seronegative. The CDR3 runs from the conserved cysteine through the conserved F or W. D genes are given only for firm matches. Not every row has a clone size; where given, it reads once, few, many or a size class.

TRBV4-1	NA	TRBJ2-7	TRBD2	CASSQVRLGLVGTYEQYF	TGCGCCAGCAGCCAAGTCCGTCTGGGACTAGTGGGAACCTACGAGCAGTACTTC
TRBV12-5	NA	TRBJ2-2	TRBD2	CASGSESLAGGRSGELFF	TGTGCTAGTGGTTCGGAGTCCCTAGCGGGGGGGCGGAGCGGGGAGCTGTTTTTT
TRBV2	NA	TRBJ2-3	NA	CASRLASDTQYF	TGTGCCAGCAGGCTAGCGTCAGATACGCAGTATTTT
TRBV18	NA	TRBJ1-1	TRBD1	CASSFSEQGTEAFF	TGTGCCAGCTCATTTTCGGAACAGGGGACTGAAGCTTTCTTT
TRBV7-7	NA	TRBJ1-2	TRBD1	CASSLGVGQVISGYTF	TGTGCTAGCAGCTTAGGGGTAGGACAGGTAATCTCTGGCTACACCTTC
TRBV30	NA	TRBJ1-2	NA	CAWSGNGGYGYTF	TGTGCCTGGAGTGGCAACGGTGGCTATGGCTACACCTTC
TRBV27	NA	TRBJ2-3	TRBD1	CASSLKQGETDTQYF	TGTGCCAGCAGTTTAAAACAGGGGGAAACAGATACGCAGTATTTT
TRBV10-2	NA	TRBJ1-2	NA	CASSESFSPFYGYTF	TGCGCCAGCAGTGAGTCTTTTAGTCCCTTCTATGGCTACACCTTC
TRBV6-1	NA	TRBJ2-3	TRBD2	CASSDGGLMQYF	TGTGCCAGCAGTGACGGGGGACTAATGCAGTATTTT
TRBV4-1	NA	TRBJ1-3	NA	CASSQGVLRRTVGNTIYF	TGCGCCAGCAGCCAAGGGGTGCTCCGGAGGACAGTGGGAAACACCATATATTTT
TRBV6-6	few	TRBJ2-6	NA	CASSTRRSSGANVLTF	TGTGCCAGCAGCACCCGGCGGAGCTCTGGGGCCAACGTCCTGACTTTC
TRBV4-2	NA	TRBJ2-2	TRBD2	CASSQGLAVTGELFF	TGTGCCAGCAGCCAAGGACTAGCGGTGACCGGGGAGCTGTTTTTT
TRBV30	NA	TRBJ1-5	NA	CAWSGAGRDSQPQHF	TGTGCCTGGAGTGGAGCTGGGAGAGATAGCCAGCCCCAGCATTTT
TRBV7-9	NA	TRBJ1-2	NA	CASSFRAGQYYGYTF	TGTGCCAGCAGCTTCCGGGCAGGACAGTACTATGGCTACACCTTC
TRBV18	NA	TRBJ2-5	NA	CASSGLALGETQYF	TGTGCCAGCTCAGGGCTAGCCTTGGGAGAGACCCAGTACTTC
TRBV18	NA	TRBJ2-3	TRBD2	CASSPTGLAGTDTQYF	TGTGCCAGCTCACCAACAGGACTAGCCGGCACAGATACGCAGTATTTT
TRBV30	once	TRBJ1-3	NA	CAWSMGARGNTIYF	TGTGCCTGGAGTATGGGGGCGCGGGGAAACACCATATATTTT
TRBV2	NA	TRBJ1-4	NA	CASSLGGLPNEKLFF	TGTGCCAGCAGCCTAGGGGGATTACCTAATGAAAAACTGTTTTTT
TRBV5-1	NA	TRBJ1-2	NA	CASSSPGEGPIAF	TGCGCCAGCAGCTCGCCAGGGGAGGGTCCTATCGCGTTC
TRBV27	NA	TRBJ2-3	NA	CASSFGAGSTDTQYF	TGTGCCAGCAGTTTTGGAGCCGGGAGCACAGATACGCAGTATTTT
TRBV11-2	NA	TRBJ1-6	NA	CASSLVQKVSPLHF	TGTGCCAGCAGCTTAGTGCAGAAAGTTTCACCCCTCCACTTT
TRBV6-1	NA	TRBJ1-1	TRBD1	CASRTGENTEAFF	TGTGCCAGTCGGACAGGGGAAAACACTGAAGCTTTCTTT
TRBV5-1	few	TRBJ2-1	NA	CASSLGQIDYNEQFF	TGCGCCAGCAGCTTGGGACAGATAGATTACAATGAGCAGTTCTTC
TRBV7-9	NA	TRBJ1-2	NA	CASSLGLDSNYGYTF	TGTGCCAGCAGCTTAGGCCTAGACAGCAACTATGGCTACACCTTC
TRBV19	NA	TRBJ2-7	NA	CASSPQGSGSYEQYF	TGTGCCAGTAGTCCTCAGGGCTCCGGCTCCTACGAGCAGTACTTC
TRBV29-1	once	TRBJ1-2	NA	CSVDPGRYGYTF	TGCAGCGTTGATCCGGGTCGCTATGGCTACACCTTC
TRBV11-2	once	TRBJ2-7	NA	CASSLVNAAKQYF	TGTGCCAGCAGCTTAGTGAACGCAGCGAAGCAGTACTTC
TRBV5-6	NA	TRBJ1-5	NA	CASSLINQPQHF	TGTGCCAGCAGCTTGATAAATCAGCCCCAGCATTTT
TRBV2	NA	TRBJ1-1	TRBD1	CASSFQGADIGTEAFF	TGTGCCAGCAGTTTCCAGGGGGCGGACATCGGCACTGAAGCTTTCTTT
TRBV5-6	NA	TRBJ2-1	TRBD1	CASSSYRGLNNEQFF	TGTGCCAGCAGCTCCTACAGGGGGCTGAACAATGAGCAGTTCTTC
TRBV5-1	NA	TRBJ2-4	TRBD1	CASSQGQFSQNIQYF	TGCGCCAGCAGCCAGGGACAGTTTTCCCAAAACATTCAGTACTTC
TRBV4-1	NA	TRBJ2-2	TRBD1	CASSQGTGGRAGELFF	TGCGCCAGCAGCCAGGGGACAGGGGGGAGGGCCGGGGAGCTGTTTTTT
TRBV7-9	NA	TRBJ2-7	NA	CASSSQGKIYEQYF	TGTGCCAGCAGCTCACAGGGAAAAATCTACGAGCAGTACTTC
TRBV18	NA	TRBJ1-2	NA	CASSPFFSPGTTNYGYTF	TGTGCCAGCTCACCGTTTTTCTCACCCGGGACAACTAACTATGGCTACACCTTC
TRBV15	NA	TRBJ2-1	NA	CATSSSRGRNEQFF	TGTGCCACCAGCTCTTCCAGGGGGAGGAATGAGCAGTTCTTC
TRBV19	once	TRBJ1-5	TRBD1	CASSRTRTGAYQPQHF	TGTGCCAGTAGTAGAACCCGGACAGGGGCTTATCAGCCCCAGCATTTT
TRBV7-9	NA	TRBJ2-7	NA	CASSLAPGYEQYF	TGTGCCAGCAGCTTAGCGCCGGGATACGAGCAGTACTTC
TRBV4-1	NA	TRBJ1-5	TRBD1	CASSQWTGDQPQHF	TGCGCCAGCAGCCAATGGACAGGGGATCAGCCCCAGCATTTT
TRBV5-1	NA	TRBJ2-3	TRBD2	CASSPVPGGTDTQYF	TGCGCCAGCAGCCCAGTGCCGGGGGGGACAGATACGCAGTATTTT
TRBV5-8	NA	TRBJ2-7	NA	CASSAPGNYEQYF	TGTGCCAGCAGCGCGCCGGGGAACTACGAGCAGTACTTC
TRBV4-1	NA	TRBJ2-1	TRBD2	CASSLGLAGLNEQFF	TGCGCCAGCAGCCTAGGACTAGCGGGCCTAAATGAGCAGTTCTTC
TRBV27	NA	TRBJ2-1	TRBD1	CASSSGQGPYNEQFF	TGTGCCAGCAGTTCAGGACAGGGGCCCTACAATGAGCAGTTCTTC
TRBV6-1	NA	TRBJ1-2	NA	CASSQYGYTF	TGTGCCAGCAGTCAATATGGCTACACCTTC
TRBV6-6	once	TRBJ2-7	TRBD1	CASRGQGHEQYF	TGTGCCAGCAGGGGACAGGGCCACGAGCAGTACTTC
TRBV7-9	NA	TRBJ2-1	TRBD2	CASSPRLALSNEQFF	TGTGCCAGCAGCCCCAGACTAGCCCTGAGCAATGAGCAGTTCTTC